The sequence of this T cell receptor (beta chain) was determined in a study of control samples from healthy donors and cancer patients. The trim removed 1 base at V and 10 bases at J, leaving 6 bases unmatched. Germline V gene sequence: CDR1 LGHDT, CDR2 YNNKEL (reference sequence). This CDR3 has 14 residues. Clones were sequenced by immunoSEQ multiplex PCR, and TCRdb holds only the in-frame ones, with some missing. The data contain about 140,000 clones, more than 80% of them singletons. The V call is TRBV3-1 (or the pseudogene TRBV3-2), the J call TRBJ1-2, with 10 bases aligning to TRBD1. This TCR was recovered from a man between 18 and 35 years old in good health. Specimen: blood. The CDR3 DNA reads TGTGCCAGCAGCCAAGTTCCGGGACAGGGGCACTACACCTTC. Its protein product is CASSQVPGQGHYTF.